This T cell receptor (beta chain) derives from a study of a mutant IDH1 vaccine in newly diagnosed glioma. Study in general: Beginning 4-6 weeks after radiotherapy alone, or with temozolomide cycles, vaccination took place. Study observations and caveats: The vaccine induced immune responses, and these occurred in around 93% of patients.

Time point: week 35, safety follow-up. Doses comprised 300 ug of mutant IDH1 20-mer peptide each, plus topical imiquimod. This clone was observed a handful of times. The antigen remains unidentified. The CDR3 sequence is 12 residues long. CDR1 is MGHDK and CDR2 is SYGVNS in the germline V gene. Between the trimmed V and J ends, which lost 7 bases and 1 base, there was a span of 7 bases. Method: immunoSEQ multiplex PCR; TCRdb's copy keeps in-frame clones and lacks some. There are about 64,000 clones in the sample; 60% to 75% occur only once, and roughly 5% lies in the top ten. V and J are TRBV25-1 and TRBJ1-2; D is unresolved. This TCR derives from a man aged 50-60 years with glioma. Specimen: PBMCs, collected from a glioma patient whose treatment included an IDH1 peptide vaccine. CDR3 in amino acids: CASIGDNYGYTF. CDR3 nucleotide sequence: TGTGCCAGCATCGGGGATAACTATGGCTACACCTTC.